A selection of T cell receptor beta chains follows, all from one sample in a study of regulatory T cells in long-lasting Graves disease. One entry per CDR3 protein, called by TCRdb with MiXCR from the multiplex PCR reads. Here the sample spans over 450,000 distinct CDR3 sequences, about a fifth being singletons. The source was peripheral blood mononuclear cells (PBMCs), collected when the disease was refractory, from a patient treated with antithyroid drugs. The receptors derive from a female donor with Graves disease. CDR3s include the opening cysteine and the closing phenylalanine or tryptophan. Fields, in order: J gene, CDR3 length, clone size, D gene, V gene, CDR3 DNA, CDR3 protein. The D gene is left open where the match is weak. The listing skips clone size in some rows; elsewhere it reads once, few, many or a size class.

j_gene: TRBJ2-5
len: 16
abundance: few
d_gene: TRBD2
v_gene: TRBV5-1
CDR3nt: TGCGCCAGCGCAACCGGACTAGCGGGAGCACAAGAGACCCAGTACTTC
CDR3aa: CASATGLAGAQETQYF

j_gene: TRBJ2-1
len: 14
abundance: .
d_gene: TRBD2
v_gene: TRBV7-3
CDR3nt: TGTGCCAGCAGCTTCAGGACTAGCTACAATGAGCAGTTCTTC
CDR3aa: CASSFRTSYNEQFF

j_gene: TRBJ2-1
len: 13
abundance: .
d_gene: TRBD2
v_gene: TRBV6-2/TRBV6-3
CDR3nt: TGTGCCAGCAGTTCCTCTAGCGGCAATGAGCAGTTCTTC
CDR3aa: CASSSSSGNEQFF

j_gene: TRBJ1-1
len: 14
abundance: few
d_gene: .
v_gene: TRBV6-1
CDR3nt: TGTGCCAGCAGGGAACTCCGGGGAGCGACTGAAGCTTTCTTT
CDR3aa: CASRELRGATEAFF

j_gene: TRBJ1-1
len: 13
abundance: few
d_gene: TRBD1
v_gene: TRBV29-1
CDR3nt: TGCAGCGTTGAAGATCAGGGGGACCGAAGCGCTTTCTTT
CDR3aa: CSVEDQGDRSAFF

j_gene: TRBJ1-1
len: 13
abundance: many
d_gene: .
v_gene: TRBV7-6
CDR3nt: TGTGCCAGCAGGTCGGGCTTGAACACTGAAGCTTTCTTT
CDR3aa: CASRSGLNTEAFF

j_gene: TRBJ1-1
len: 15
abundance: .
d_gene: .
v_gene: TRBV4-3
CDR3nt: TGCGCCAGCAGCCAAGACGAGGGGAGGAACACTGAAGCTTTCTTT
CDR3aa: CASSQDEGRNTEAFF

j_gene: TRBJ2-2
len: 15
abundance: .
d_gene: TRBD2
v_gene: TRBV12-3/TRBV12-4
CDR3nt: TGTGCCAGCAGATTAGCGGGACTACTCCCCGGGGAGCTGTTTTTT
CDR3aa: CASRLAGLLPGELFF

j_gene: TRBJ2-6
len: 18
abundance: many
d_gene: TRBD2
v_gene: TRBV6-1
CDR3nt: TGTGCCAGCAGCCGCCGGGCGGGAGTAGTGAAGGGGGCCAACGTCCTGACTTTC
CDR3aa: CASSRRAGVVKGANVLTF

j_gene: TRBJ2-5
len: 13
abundance: many
d_gene: .
v_gene: TRBV6-1
CDR3nt: TGTGCCAGCAGTGCCTCGGAGGGGGAGACCCAGTACTTC
CDR3aa: CASSASEGETQYF

j_gene: TRBJ1-2
len: 14
abundance: .
d_gene: .
v_gene: TRBV20-1
CDR3nt: TGCAGTGCTGCCGAGGGACAACTTAACTATGGCTACACCTTC
CDR3aa: CSAAEGQLNYGYTF

j_gene: TRBJ2-3
len: 16
abundance: .
d_gene: .
v_gene: TRBV7-2
CDR3nt: TGTGCCAGCAGCTATCCCGGGTGGAGGGGGAGAGATACGCAGTATTTT
CDR3aa: CASSYPGWRGRDTQYF

j_gene: TRBJ2-3
len: 15
abundance: .
d_gene: TRBD2
v_gene: TRBV9
CDR3nt: TGTGCCAGCAGCGTCGGACTAGCGGCCACAGATACGCAGTATTTT
CDR3aa: CASSVGLAATDTQYF

j_gene: TRBJ2-7
len: 15
abundance: few
d_gene: .
v_gene: TRBV3-1
CDR3nt: TGTGCCAGCAGCCCGAGTAGCGCGGGTTTCAACGAGCAGTACTTC
CDR3aa: CASSPSSAGFNEQYF

j_gene: TRBJ2-7
len: 15
abundance: few
d_gene: TRBD1
v_gene: TRBV5-1
CDR3nt: TGCGCCAGCAGCCCCCGTCCGACAGGGTTCGACGAGCAGTACTTC
CDR3aa: CASSPRPTGFDEQYF

j_gene: TRBJ2-5
len: 13
abundance: many
d_gene: .
v_gene: TRBV27
CDR3nt: TGTGCCAGCAGTTTATTAAGGGGAGAGACCCAGTACTTC
CDR3aa: CASSLLRGETQYF

j_gene: TRBJ1-2
len: 14
abundance: .
d_gene: TRBD1
v_gene: TRBV28
CDR3nt: TGTGCCAGCAGTACTGACAGGGGTAACTATGGCTACACCTTC
CDR3aa: CASSTDRGNYGYTF

j_gene: TRBJ2-7
len: 11
abundance: few
d_gene: .
v_gene: TRBV10-3
CDR3nt: TGTGCCATCAGTGAGTCGCGCGAGCAGTACTTC
CDR3aa: CAISESREQYF